This is a list of T cell receptor beta chains from one sample in a study of T cell repertoires in cytomegalovirus infection. TCRdb called the reads again in MiXCR, with one record for every CDR3 protein. The data contain about 900,000 distinct CDR3 sequences, around 32% of them singletons. These receptors have no known antigen. Specimen: cultured CD8+ T cells from PBMCs, collected from culture after CMV antigen stimulation. All receptors derive from a human donor in good health (CMV status not recorded). Some clones in this sample may be carry-over from other donors' samples. Each CDR3 is given with its conserved first and last residue. Each record gives: CDR3 protein, CDR3 DNA, J gene, V gene, D gene, clone size. The D gene is left open where the match is weak. Size tells how often a clone was seen (once, few, many) or the class of an expanded clone, and some rows leave it out.

cdr3_aa: CASRDPSNQPQHF; cdr3_nt: TGTGCCAGCAGGGATCCCAGCAATCAGCCCCAGCATTTT; j_call: TRBJ1-5; v_call: TRBV6-1; d_call: .; clone_size: few
cdr3_aa: CASGSFEETQYF; cdr3_nt: TGTGCCAGCGGGAGCTTCGAAGAGACCCAGTACTTC; j_call: TRBJ2-5; v_call: TRBV6-6; d_call: .; clone_size: .
cdr3_aa: CASSPGKANTGELFF; cdr3_nt: TGCGCCAGCAGCCCTGGGAAGGCCAACACCGGGGAGCTGTTTTTT; j_call: TRBJ2-2; v_call: TRBV4-1; d_call: .; clone_size: .
cdr3_aa: CASSYLTLAGGLTDTQYF; cdr3_nt: TGTGCCAGCAGTTACTTAACCCTAGCGGGGGGACTCACAGATACGCAGTATTTT; j_call: TRBJ2-3; v_call: TRBV6-2/TRBV6-3; d_call: TRBD2; clone_size: .
cdr3_aa: CASSLAAAPQPQHF; cdr3_nt: TGTGCCAGCAGTTTAGCTGCAGCCCCTCAGCCCCAGCATTTT; j_call: TRBJ1-5; v_call: TRBV27; d_call: .; clone_size: .
cdr3_aa: CSVERRNNEQFF; cdr3_nt: TGCAGCGTTGAAAGACGAAACAATGAGCAGTTCTTC; j_call: TRBJ2-1; v_call: TRBV29-1; d_call: .; clone_size: few
cdr3_aa: CASSLVTGANYGYTF; cdr3_nt: TGTGCCAGCAGCTTAGTTACAGGGGCTAACTATGGCTACACCTTC; j_call: TRBJ1-2; v_call: TRBV7-9; d_call: TRBD1; clone_size: few
cdr3_aa: CASISGQETQYF; cdr3_nt: TGTGCCAGCATAAGCGGGCAAGAGACCCAGTACTTC; j_call: TRBJ2-5; v_call: TRBV6-1; d_call: .; clone_size: .
cdr3_aa: CASSPIQGMVNTEAFF; cdr3_nt: TGTGCCAGCAGTCCAATACAGGGGATGGTGAACACTGAAGCTTTCTTT; j_call: TRBJ1-1; v_call: TRBV6-6; d_call: TRBD1; clone_size: few
cdr3_aa: CASSSGAREQYF; cdr3_nt: TGTGCCAGCAGTTCAGGGGCGAGGGAGCAGTACTTC; j_call: TRBJ2-7; v_call: TRBV27; d_call: .; clone_size: .
cdr3_aa: CASSLVGGGPNQPQHF; cdr3_nt: TGTGCCAGCAGTTTAGTTGGGGGGGGTCCCAATCAGCCCCAGCATTTT; j_call: TRBJ1-5; v_call: TRBV27; d_call: .; clone_size: .
cdr3_aa: CASKGQGPTNTGELFF; cdr3_nt: TGTGCCAGCAAAGGACAGGGCCCCACGAACACCGGGGAGCTGTTTTTT; j_call: TRBJ2-2; v_call: TRBV7-3; d_call: TRBD1; clone_size: few
cdr3_aa: CASSSDSGTGPSNTIYF; cdr3_nt: TGTGCCAGCAGCTCAGACTCCGGGACAGGGCCGTCTAACACCATATATTTT; j_call: TRBJ1-3; v_call: TRBV7-9; d_call: TRBD1; clone_size: many
cdr3_aa: CASSTPTGGRITEAFF; cdr3_nt: TGTGCCAGTAGTACCCCGACAGGGGGAAGAATCACTGAAGCTTTCTTT; j_call: TRBJ1-1; v_call: TRBV19; d_call: TRBD1; clone_size: .
cdr3_aa: CASSLSGGWTPNTGELFF; cdr3_nt: TGCGCCAGCAGCCTCTCAGGAGGGTGGACACCGAACACCGGGGAGCTGTTTTTT; j_call: TRBJ2-2; v_call: TRBV4-1; d_call: .; clone_size: .
cdr3_aa: CASSPGPISSGNTIYF; cdr3_nt: TGCGCCAGCAGCCCCGGACCGATTAGCTCTGGAAACACCATATATTTT; j_call: TRBJ1-3; v_call: TRBV5-1; d_call: .; clone_size: few
cdr3_aa: CASRLLETEAFF; cdr3_nt: TGTGCCAGCAGATTATTGGAGACTGAAGCTTTCTTT; j_call: TRBJ1-1; v_call: TRBV6-1; d_call: .; clone_size: .
cdr3_aa: CANSLVGSGNTIYF; cdr3_nt: TGTGCCAACAGCTTAGTGGGCTCTGGAAACACCATATATTTT; j_call: TRBJ1-3; v_call: TRBV7-9; d_call: .; clone_size: .
cdr3_aa: CASSERPTAYNSPLHF; cdr3_nt: TGTGCCAGCAGTGAACGCCCTACGGCCTATAATTCACCCCTCCACTTT; j_call: TRBJ1-6; v_call: TRBV6-1; d_call: .; clone_size: few
cdr3_aa: CASSPGARGNQPQHF; cdr3_nt: TGCGCCAGCAGCCCTGGGGCTAGGGGCAATCAGCCCCAGCATTTT; j_call: TRBJ1-5; v_call: TRBV4-3; d_call: .; clone_size: .
cdr3_aa: CASSWDKWLYRAFF; cdr3_nt: TGTGCCAGCAGCTGGGACAAATGGCTTTATCGAGCTTTCTTT; j_call: TRBJ1-1; v_call: TRBV7-9; d_call: .; clone_size: few
cdr3_aa: CASSYPGQGFGYTF; cdr3_nt: TGTGCCAGCAGCTACCCGGGACAGGGATTTGGCTACACCTTC; j_call: TRBJ1-2; v_call: TRBV7-9; d_call: TRBD1; clone_size: few
cdr3_aa: CASSSPITSGLINEKLLF; cdr3_nt: TGTGCCAGCAGCTCCCCGATCACGTCGGGACTGATTAATGAAAAACTGTTGTTT; j_call: TRBJ1-4; v_call: TRBV7-6; d_call: .; clone_size: .
cdr3_aa: CASSLPGNGYTF; cdr3_nt: TGTGCCAGCAGCTTACCGGGGAATGGCTACACCTTC; j_call: TRBJ1-2; v_call: TRBV7-9; d_call: .; clone_size: few
cdr3_aa: CASSLWGGDGFNQPQHF; cdr3_nt: TGTGCCAGCAGTTTATGGGGGGGAGACGGATTCAATCAGCCCCAGCATTTT; j_call: TRBJ1-5; v_call: TRBV28; d_call: .; clone_size: .
cdr3_aa: CASSQTGGWTEAFF; cdr3_nt: TGTGCCAGCAGCCAGACAGGGGGCTGGACTGAAGCTTTCTTT; j_call: TRBJ1-1; v_call: TRBV14; d_call: TRBD1; clone_size: .
cdr3_aa: CASSERGAAYPYNEQFF; cdr3_nt: TGTGCCAGCAGTGAAAGGGGGGCGGCTTACCCCTACAATGAGCAGTTCTTC; j_call: TRBJ2-1; v_call: TRBV2; d_call: .; clone_size: .
cdr3_aa: CASSEGLAGGGEDTQYF; cdr3_nt: TGTGCCAGCAGCGAAGGACTAGCGGGGGGTGGGGAAGATACGCAGTATTTT; j_call: TRBJ2-3; v_call: TRBV7-2; d_call: TRBD2; clone_size: .